These 10 T cell receptor beta chains were all obtained from the same sample, sequenced in a study of blood T cell repertoires in COVID-19. Assay: immunoSEQ multiplex PCR; the TCRdb copy retains only in-frame clones and omits some. Found here are roughly 84,000 clones, around four fifths of them singletons; the top ten hold 18%. Sequencing was carried out using peripheral blood. These receptors came from a man aged 80 or over with active or convalescent COVID-19.

The CDR3 reads CASSLGGQSNQPQHF. In DNA form, the CDR3 reads TGTGCCAGCAGTTTAGGCGGACAGAGCAATCAGCCCCAGCATTTT. The rearrangement links TRBV28 to TRBJ1-5; a weak D match, TRBD1 (6 bases). The CDR3 spans 15 residues. V was pared by 2 bases and J by 1 base, with 9 bases between. Germline V gives CDR1 MDHEN, CDR2 SYDVKM. Drawing the rest from reference TRBV28 and TRBJ1-5, the complete variable domain is DVKVTQSSRYLVKRTGEKVFLECVQDMDHENMFWYRQDPGLGLRLIYFSYDVKMKEKGDIPEGYSVSREKKERFSLILESASTNQTSMYLCASSLGGQSNQPQHFGDGTRLSIL.

For the CDR3, the DNA is TGTGCCAGCAGCTTAGGACGGAGTAATGAAAAACTGTTTTTT. Encoded protein: CASSLGRSNEKLFF. The chain has TRBV7-2 and TRBJ1-4; no firm D call. Trimming took 1 base from V and 4 from J, leaving 7 bases between them. The V gene's germline CDR1 is SGHTA and CDR2 FQGNSA. This CDR3 is 14 amino acids long.

This chain joins TRBV11-3 and TRBJ1-1, with a possible D match to TRBD1 (5 bases). The germline gives CDR1 SGHNT, CDR2 YENEEA. This CDR3 has 12 amino acids. The V gene lost 1 base and the J gene lost 11 bases, with 11 bases spanning the gap. The CDR3 coding sequence is TGTGCCAGCAGCTTAGCCAGGGAAGCGGCTTTCTTT. Encoded protein: CASSLAREAAFF.

This rearrangement joins TRBV4-1 to TRBJ2-1; 7 bases fit TRBD2. V gave up 1 base and J gave up 12 bases; unmatched junction bases: 18. Germline V lookup: CDR1 MGHRA, CDR2 YSYEKL. The CDR3 runs 17 residues. The chain's CDR3 is CASSQGPFLAVDLGQFF. In nucleotides, the CDR3 is TGCGCCAGCAGCCAAGGCCCTTTTCTAGCGGTGGATCTCGGGCAGTTCTTC.

This clone was picked up a small number of times. J is TRBJ2-5 and V is TRBV24-1; 7 nucleotides agree with TRBD2. The CDR3 loop spans 16 amino acids. With 3 bases clipped from V and 9 bases from J, the junction kept 15 bases outside the gene matches. Germline V lookup: CDR1 KGHDR, CDR2 SFDVKD. CDR3 residues: CATSDPRSVAGGAQYF. The CDR3 region has the DNA TGTGCCACCAGTGATCCGCGGTCGGTAGCGGGTGGGGCCCAGTACTTC.

The rearrangement joins TRBV29-1 to TRBJ2-2, with D possibly being TRBD1 (6 bases). The V gene's germline CDR1 is SQVTM and CDR2 ANQGSEA. Trimming removed 6 bases at V and 2 bases at J, with 13 bases between. The length of the CDR3 is 14 residues. CDR3 bases: TGCAGCGTGGGCAAGGACAGTAACACCGGGGAGCTGTTTTTT. Its protein is CSVGKDSNTGELFF.

This clone was counted once. CDR3: CAWSTGGGADTQYF. The CDR3 region has the DNA TGTGCCTGGAGTACGGGAGGCGGAGCAGATACGCAGTATTTT. The chain recombines TRBV30 with TRBJ2-3, with 7 bases matching TRBD2. Germline V gene data show CDR1 as GTSNPN and CDR2 as SVGIG (reference sequence). V lost 2 bases and J lost 4; bases outside the gene matches: 6. The CDR3 is made up of 14 amino acids.

The CDR3 region is CASSQATTGGNTEAFF. In DNA, the CDR3 is TGTGCCAGCAGCCAAGCCACCACAGGGGGCAACACTGAAGCTTTCTTT. The chain links TRBV4-2 to TRBJ1-1, with 9 bases fitting TRBD1. The V and J ends lost 1 base and 2 bases, in that order; junction bases with no gene match: 5. Germline CDR1 reads LGHNA; CDR2 reads YNFKEQ. This CDR3 has 16 residues.

J is TRBJ2-5 and V is TRBV30; D possibly corresponds to TRBD1 (5 bases). Trimming stripped 0 bases from V and 2 bases from J, with 10 bases between. CDR3 length: 14 amino acids. Germline CDR1 is GTSNPN and CDR2 is SVGIG (reference sequence). The CDR3 nucleotides read TGTGCCTGGAGTGTTGATTACAGGCAAGAGACCCAGTACTTC. It yields the protein CAWSVDYRQETQYF.

The rearrangement uses TRBV4-2 and TRBJ2-1; D might be TRBD1 (5 bases). The length of the CDR3 is 15 residues. V lost 0 bases and J 3 bases, leaving 9 bases between the germline ends. Germline assignment: CDR1 LGHNA and CDR2 YNFKEQ. CDR3 in DNA: TGTGCCAGCAGCCAAGACCAGGGTATCTACAATGAGCAGTTCTTC. This codes for CASSQDQGIYNEQFF.